The 9 T cell receptor delta chains presented below share a single source sample, sequenced in a study of Vγ9Vδ2 T cells in congenital toxoplasmosis. Template-switch reverse transcription used TRGC- and TRDC-specific primers together in a single tube. The TRGC primer was designed to bind both TRGC1 and TRGC2 constant genes. TCRdb fed the reads into CATT to redo clone calling. This table has 200 or so delta-chain clones, approximately 11% appearing once. The specimen sequenced was gamma-delta T cells from blood. These TCRs come from a child under 10 years old born to a mother with Toxoplasma gondii infection during pregnancy, either congenitally infected or uninfected (not recorded which).

Regarding this clone: TCRdb assigns this DNA the protein of a much larger clone, which departs from its translation at residue 13; this likely reflects a read error, and the protein shown comes from translating the DNA. This chain joins TRDV2 and TRDJ3, with 12 bases identical to TRDD3. The CDR3 is 19 amino acids. The V gene's germline CDR1 is GEAIGNYY and CDR2 EKD. The CDR3, as DNA: TGTGCCTGTGACAGCTGGGGGATACGTAGCTCCTGGGGCACCCGACAGATGTTTTTC. The encoded protein is CACDSWGIRSSWGTRQMFF.

This sequence joins TRDV2 and TRDJ2; 9 nucleotides match TRDD3. The V segment lost 3 bases and the J segment 1 base; nucleotides outside the gene matches: 5. CDR3 length: 16 amino acids. From germline, CDR1 is GEAIGNYY and CDR2 EKD. As DNA, the CDR3 is TGTGCCTGTGACCCCGTACTGGGGGATTTGACAGCACAACTCTTCTTT. Encoded protein: CACDPVLGDLTAQLFF.

With respect to this clone: A read error likely explains why the TCRdb protein, taken from a much larger clone, differs from this DNA's translation at residue 5; the protein shown is translated from the DNA. V usage is TRDV2 and J usage is TRDJ3; 11 bases are a match to TRDD3. The length of the CDR3 is 18 residues. CDR1 GEAIGNYY and CDR2 EKD come from the germline V gene. V lost 2 bases and J lost 10; bases outside the gene matches: 12. CDR3 sequence (DNA): TGTGCCTGTGACAATTTGGGGGATACGCAAGGAAAGACCCGACAGATGTTTTTC. This gives the protein CACDNLGDTQGKTRQMFF.

Remarks on this clone: For this DNA, TCRdb reports the protein of a much larger clone, which diverges at residue 11, most likely from a read error; the protein presented here is translated directly from the DNA. In the same sample, other DNA sequences code for this CDR3. This chain joins TRDV2 and TRDJ3; D ambiguous. Germline V gives CDR1 GEAIGNYY, CDR2 EKD. The CDR3 is made up of 18 amino acids. CDR3 nucleotides: TGTGCCTGTGACACTACGGAGGGCCTCTCCAGGGACACCCGACAGATGTTTTTC. The encoded protein is CACDTTEGLSRDTRQMFF.

This clone occurred a few times. The protein held in TCRdb is that of a much larger clone and does not match this DNA's translation at residue 12, likely because of a read error; the protein shown is translated from the DNA. V usage is TRDV2 and J usage is TRDJ3; D may be TRDD3 (6 bases). Germline CDR1 reads GEAIGNYY; CDR2 reads EKD. CDR3 length equals 17 residues. The DNA for the CDR3 is TGTGCCTGTGACACCGCGGGGGAGACTTGGGACGCCCGACAGATGTTTTTC. It specifies CACDTAGETWDARQMFF.

By share, this clone ranks as medium-sized (0.01 to 0.1%). Translating this DNA gives a protein that differs at residue 9 from the TCRdb one, which belongs to a much larger clone; a read error is likely, and the protein shown is this translation. The J gene is TRDJ3, the V gene TRDV2, with 11 bases matching TRDD3. The V segment lost 2 bases and the J segment 0 bases; nucleotides outside the gene matches: 5. The CDR3 sequence is 19 residues long. CDR1 is GEAIGNYY and CDR2 is EKD in the germline V gene. CDR3 amino acids: CACDSWGIHSSWDTRQMFF. CDR3 bases: TGTGCCTGTGACAGCTGGGGGATACATAGCTCCTGGGACACCCGACAGATGTTTTTC.

Concerning this clone: With a much larger clone just one base away, this may be a read error. This chain uses TRAV14/DV4 with TRDJ1, with TRDD3 matching 12 bases. The length of the CDR3 is 20 residues. From germline, CDR1 is TSDPSYG and CDR2 QGSYDQQN (reference sequence). With 5 bases clipped from V and 5 bases from J, the junction kept 21 bases outside the gene matches. The CDR3 reads CAMRIDPRWTGGYSSDKLIF. The CDR3 region has the DNA TGTGCAATGAGAATCGATCCACGATGGACTGGGGGATACTCCTCGGATAAACTCATCTTT.

This clone was found once. A far larger clone is one base from this, pointing to a likely read error. The chain joins TRAV14/DV4 to TRDJ1, with TRDD3 matching over 12 bases. V trimming: 4 bases; J trimming: 5 bases; junction bases outside the gene matches: 20. CDR3 length: 20 amino acids. The germline V gene has CDR1 TSDPSYG and CDR2 QGSYDQQN (reference sequence). CDR3: CAMRADPRWTGGYSSDKLIF. Here the CDR3 DNA reads TGTGCAATGAGAGCCGATCCACGATGGACTGGGGGATACTCCTCGGATAAACTCATCTTT.

This clone was seen a handful of times. This sequence is one base from a far larger clone and is likely a read error. This chain links TRDV2 with TRDJ2; D might be TRDD3 (6 bases). Germline CDR1 reads GEAIGNYY; CDR2 reads EKD. The CDR3 loop spans 13 amino acids. V lost 3 bases, J lost 4 bases, and 8 bases lay in between. DNA for the CDR3: TGTGCCTGTGACGCCTGGGGGACAGCACAACTCTTCTTT. Amino acid sequence: CACDAWGTAQLFF.